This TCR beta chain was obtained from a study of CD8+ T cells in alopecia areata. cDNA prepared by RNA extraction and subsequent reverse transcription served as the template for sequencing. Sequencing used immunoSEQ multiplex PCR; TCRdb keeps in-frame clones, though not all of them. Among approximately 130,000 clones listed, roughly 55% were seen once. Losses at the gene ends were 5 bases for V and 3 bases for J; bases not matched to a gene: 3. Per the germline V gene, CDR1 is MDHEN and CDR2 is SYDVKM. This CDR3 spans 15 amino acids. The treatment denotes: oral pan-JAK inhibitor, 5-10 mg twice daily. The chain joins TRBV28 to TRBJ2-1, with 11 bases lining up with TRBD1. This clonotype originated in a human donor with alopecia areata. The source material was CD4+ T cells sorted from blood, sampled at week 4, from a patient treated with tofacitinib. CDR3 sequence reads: CASSPGTGGYNEQFF. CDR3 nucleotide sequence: TGTGCCAGCAGTCCCGGGACAGGGGGCTACAATGAGCAGTTCTTC.